What follows are 3 T cell receptor beta chains derived from one specimen sequenced in a study of T cell responses to AZD1222 COVID-19 vaccine (dated by TCRdb to the early 2020s). The time point tag for this specimen amounts to: baseline before first vaccination. The method behind the library was the immunoSEQ multiplex PCR assay. Entries here come from immuneACCESS through TCRdb and include only in-frame sequences with V and J called. Some clones fail to appear in such tables; in the studies checked, an unresolved V gene covers under half of the shortfall, and the cause of the remainder is unknown. Within this sample are 150,000 or so clones, with just over 90% of them counted one time only. Approximately 1.8% of the sample goes to the ten largest clones. The material sequenced was peripheral blood, taken on day 0 of AZD1222 vaccination. All receptors come from an adult in good health.

The chain is built from TRBV7-2 and TRBJ1-6; D uncertain. The germline V and J ends were trimmed by 2 bases and 7 bases, with 15 bases remaining between them. Per germline, CDR1 SGHTA and CDR2 FQGNSA. The CDR3 runs 16 residues. DNA of the CDR3: TGTGCCAGCAGCTTATACGGCTCGTCTGGAAATTCACCCCTCCACTTT. It yields the protein CASSLYGSSGNSPLHF. The full variable domain, its missing parts supplied by reference TRBV7-2 and TRBJ1-6, is GAGVSQSPSNKVTEKGKDVELRCDPISGHTALYWYRQSLGQGLEFLIYFQGNSAPDKSGLPSDRFSAERTGGSVSTLTIQRTQQEDSAVYLCASSLYGSSGNSPLHFGNGTRLTVT.

DNA of the CDR3: TGTGCCAGCAGCCAAGATTGGAGCGAGCAGTACTTC. This translates into CASSQDWSEQYF. J is TRBJ2-7 and V is TRBV14; D not certain. The V end was cut by 0 bases, the J end by 6 bases, with 6 bases between. This CDR3 is 12 amino acids long. CDR1 SGHDN and CDR2 FVKESK come from the germline V gene.

The chain combines TRBV28 with TRBJ1-1; TRBD1 agrees at 7 bases. With 5 bases clipped from V and 1 base from J, the junction kept 10 bases outside the gene matches. The V gene's germline CDR1 is MDHEN and CDR2 SYDVKM. This CDR3 has 16 residues. CDR3 nucleotide sequence: TGTGCCAGCAGTCCGATCCGAAGACAGGGGAACACTGAAGCTTTCTTT. Its translation: CASSPIRRQGNTEAFF.